One sample yielded the 25 T cell receptor beta chains listed below, sequenced in a study of untreated major depressive disorder. Only in-frame clones appear in the TCRdb table, and some are missing; sequencing was by immunoSEQ multiplex PCR. The sample gives approximately 20,000 clones, about 84% of which show up once; about 0.82% is in the top ten. Sequencing was done on a sample of CD4+ T cells from PBMCs. These receptors originate from a woman aged 30 to 39 in good health.

The chain uses TRBV23-1 and TRBJ1-5; D gene uncertain. TRBV23-1 qualifies as an ORF whose function is uncertain. V dropped 3 bases and J dropped 6 bases, with 9 bases sitting between them. The CDR3 extends over 13 amino acids. CDR3 protein: CASSQQRGQPQHF. The CDR3 region has the DNA TGCGCCAGCAGTCAGCAGAGAGGTCAGCCCCAGCATTTT.

This chain uses TRBV7-3 with TRBJ2-1; TRBD1 aligns across 7 bases. Trimming removed 0 bases from V and 7 bases from J; junction bases left unmatched: 6. CDR1 and CDR2 (germline): SGHTA, FQGTGA. The CDR3 spans 15 residues. The CDR3 bases are TGTGCCAGCAGCTTAACGAGGGCAGGGGGAAATGAGCAGTTCTTC. Amino acids: CASSLTRAGGNEQFF.

The chain links TRBV28 to TRBJ2-7; D may be TRBD1 or TRBD2 (6 bases each). V gave up 2 bases and J gave up 5 bases, with 22 bases separating them. The V gene's germline CDR1 is MDHEN and CDR2 SYDVKM. CDR3 size: 17 residues. CDR3 protein: CASSLGKGPTGRNEQYF. In nucleotides, the CDR3 is TGTGCCAGCAGTTTAGGGAAGGGGCCCACAGGGAGGAACGAGCAGTACTTC.

This clone was detected once. The chain employs TRBV28 and TRBJ1-4, with D perhaps matching TRBD1 (6 bases). This CDR3 region has 15 residues. The germline V gene encodes CDR1 MDHEN and CDR2 SYDVKM. V gave up 3 bases and J gave up 6 bases, with 14 bases separating them. The CDR3 DNA reads TGTGCCAGCAGTTTGGGACACAAAGATTATGAAAAACTGTTTTTT. Its translation: CASSLGHKDYEKLFF.

The V call is TRBV9, the J call TRBJ2-7; D not certain. Trimming cost V 0 bases and J 5 bases, with 12 bases left between them. This CDR3 comprises 14 residues. Germline V lookup: CDR1 SGDLS, CDR2 YYNGEE. The CDR3 DNA is TGTGCCAGCAGCGTAGGACCATTGGCGGACGAGCAGTACTTC. Encoded protein: CASSVGPLADEQYF. Complete variable domain (other parts from reference TRBV9 and TRBJ2-7): DSGVTQTPKHLITATGQRVTLRCSPRSGDLSVYWYQQSLDQGLQFLIQYYNGEERAKGNILERFSAQQFPDLHSELNLSSLELGDSALYFCASSVGPLADEQYFGPGTRLTVT.

The V gene is TRBV27, the J gene TRBJ1-2, with TRBD1 identical over 7 bases. The CDR3 is 14 residues long. The germline V gene has CDR1 MNHEY and CDR2 SMNVEV (reference sequence). V trimming: 3 bases; J trimming: 8 bases; junction bases outside the gene matches: 9. The CDR3 spells CASSFADRALGYTF. CDR3 sequence (DNA): TGTGCCAGCAGTTTCGCCGACAGGGCCTTAGGCTACACCTTC.

The CDR3 bases are TGCAGTGCTAGAGTCCAAGAGACCCAGTACTTC. Translation: CSARVQETQYF. This chain uses TRBV20-1 with TRBJ2-5, with D unclear. Trimming left V 1 base short and J 1 base short, with 1 base between. The length of the CDR3 is 11 residues. Germline loops: CDR1 DFQATT, CDR2 SNEGSKA (reference sequence).

The genes are TRBV14 and TRBJ2-7; D remains unclear. Germline values: CDR1 SGHDN, CDR2 FVKESK. The V end was cut by 1 base, the J end by 5 bases, with 3 bases between. This CDR3 comprises 11 residues. In nucleotides, the CDR3 is TGTGCCAGCAGCCAAGGCCACGAGCAGTACTTC. Amino acid sequence: CASSQGHEQYF. Filled out from reference TRBV14 and TRBJ2-7, the complete variable domain reads EAGVTQFPSHSVIEKGQTVTLRCDPISGHDNLYWYRRVMGKEIKFLLHFVKESKQDESGMPNNRFLAERTGGTYSTLKVQPAELEDSGVYFCASSQGHEQYFGPGTRLTVT.

The sample holds one count of this clone. This chain connects TRBV7-3 to TRBJ2-5; TRBD2 matches 8 bases. In germline, CDR1 is SGHTA, CDR2 FQGTGA. V trimming: 2 bases; J trimming: 4 bases; junction bases outside the gene matches: 15. This CDR3 contains 18 residues. CDR3 region: CASSLGRWAGGPRETQYF. The CDR3 coding sequence is TGTGCCAGCAGCTTAGGCCGGTGGGCGGGAGGCCCCCGAGAGACCCAGTACTTC.

The gene calls are TRBV6-6 and TRBJ1-6, with unresolved D. The germline V and J ends were trimmed by 2 bases and 18 bases, with 11 bases remaining between them. CDR1 and CDR2 from the germline V gene are MNHNY and SVGAGI (reference sequence). The CDR3 totals 11 residues. CDR3 loop: CASSYGPVGHF. CDR3 nucleotide sequence: TGTGCCAGCAGTTACGGTCCCGTTGGCCACTTT.

This chain uses TRBV5-4 with TRBJ2-3; D is perhaps TRBD2 (5 bases). CDR3 length: 16 residues. Germline lookup yields CDR1 SGHNT and CDR2 YYREEE (reference sequence). Trimming left V 0 bases short and J 4 bases short, with 15 bases between. CDR3: CASSLVGRGSSDTQYF. CDR3 bases: TGTGCCAGCAGCTTGGTTGGCCGGGGAAGCTCAGATACGCAGTATTTT.

The chain joins TRBV29-1 to TRBJ2-1, with 11 positions matching TRBD2. J gave up 7 bases and V 4 bases, and 9 bases lay outside the gene matches. CDR1 and CDR2 from the germline V gene are SQVTM and ANQGSEA. This CDR3 is 15 amino acids long. The CDR3 here is CSVGSTSGSLNEQFF. DNA of the CDR3: TGCAGCGTTGGGTCTACTAGCGGGAGTTTGAATGAGCAGTTCTTC.

The chain uses TRBV12-5 and TRBJ2-5, with TRBD1 matching over 7 bases. The CDR3 runs to 17 residues. Looked up from germline, CDR1 is LGHNT and CDR2 is FRNRAP. The ends lost 4 bases at V and 4 bases at J; junction bases unmatched: 15. CDR3 in DNA: TGTGCTAGTGGTTCGATGATGACAGGGCTCGGATCAGAGACCCAGTACTTC. Translating gives CASGSMMTGLGSETQYF.

Only a few counts were recorded for this clone. This chain uses TRBV5-4 with TRBJ1-1; D unclear. Per the germline V gene, CDR1 is SGHNT and CDR2 is YYREEE (reference sequence). Trimming took 1 base from V and 3 from J, leaving 10 bases between them. The CDR3 is 14 amino acids. The CDR3 nucleotides read TGTGCCAGCAGCTTGTTGTTGGGGTACACTGAAGCTTTCTTT. Residues: CASSLLLGYTEAFF.

In DNA, the CDR3 is TGCGCCAGCAGTGTGGACGGCTGGCGGGGCAATCAGCCCCAGCATTTT. This sequence encodes CASSVDGWRGNQPQHF. V is TRBV10-1 and J is TRBJ1-5; D not resolved. The CDR3 length is 16 residues. The germline V and J ends were trimmed by 4 bases and 2 bases, with 15 bases remaining between them. Per the germline V gene, CDR1 is WNHNN and CDR2 is SYGVQD (reference sequence).

The rearrangement links TRBV27 to TRBJ2-7, with a weak D call TRBD2 (6 bases). The CDR3 has 15 residues. Germline CDR1 MNHEY, CDR2 SMNVEV (reference sequence). V lost 2 bases, J lost 3 bases, and 14 bases lay in between. The CDR3, as DNA: TGTGCCAGCAGTTTAAGAAATGCGGGAAACTACGAGCAGTACTTC. Translation gives CASSLRNAGNYEQYF.

V gene TRBV30 combines with J gene TRBJ2-2; 9 nucleotides match TRBD1. The ends lost 4 bases at V and 6 bases at J; junction bases unmatched: 6. Looked up from germline, CDR1 is GTSNPN and CDR2 is SVGIG (reference sequence). CDR3 size: 14 residues. The CDR3 nucleotides read TGTGCCTGGACCAGGACAGGGGTGGCCGGGGAGCTGTTTTTT. Translation: CAWTRTGVAGELFF.

The chain is built from TRBV25-1 and TRBJ1-6, with unresolved D. This CDR3 contains 16 residues. Trimming shortened V by 3 bases and J by 3 bases, and 12 bases separated the two germline ends. CDR1 and CDR2 (germline): MGHDK, SYGVNS. CDR3: CASSDPRAGYNSPLHF. CDR3 nucleotides: TGTGCCAGCAGTGATCCGCGGGCAGGCTATAATTCACCCCTCCACTTT.

The chain couples TRBV5-1 to TRBJ2-2; the D is unclear. The CDR3 has 16 residues. The germline V and J ends were trimmed by 0 bases and 2 bases, with 11 bases remaining between them. The germline CDR1 and CDR2 sequences are SGHRS and YFSETQ. The CDR3 region has the DNA TGCGCCAGCAGCTTGGCGGCCCGGCTTAACACCGGGGAGCTGTTTTTT. It specifies CASSLAARLNTGELFF.

The chain is built from TRBV7-8 and TRBJ2-5; D possibly uses TRBD1 or TRBD2 (7 bases each). Germline V gene lookup returns CDR1 SGHVS and CDR2 FQNEAQ. Trimming took 5 bases from V and 5 from J, leaving 21 bases between them. The CDR3 runs 16 residues. The DNA of the CDR3 is TGTGCCAGCAGCAAAAGACAGACAGGGAGGGTGGAGACCCAGTACTTC. Translation: CASSKRQTGRVETQYF.

The chain uses TRBV28 and TRBJ1-1; 8 positions match TRBD1. Trimming at V came to 10 bases and at J to 1 base, leaving 17 bases not matched to a gene. Germline lookup yields CDR1 MDHEN and CDR2 SYDVKM. The CDR3 spans 17 residues. Here the CDR3 DNA reads TGTGCCACCGGGGGGTCGACAGGGGCAGTCGAGAACACTGAAGCTTTCTTT. Residues: CATGGSTGAVENTEAFF. Full variable domain (rest looked up from reference TRBV28 and TRBJ1-1): DVKVTQSSRYLVKRTGEKVFLECVQDMDHENMFWYRQDPGLGLRLIYFSYDVKMKEKGDIPEGYSVSREKKERFSLILESASTNQTSMYLCATGGSTGAVENTEAFFGQGTRLTVV.

This rearrangement joins TRBV21-1 to TRBJ2-7; the table's TRBD1 call for D was not verified on the DNA. TRBV21-1 is a known pseudogene. The CDR3 extends over 17 amino acids. CDR3 coding DNA: TGTGCCAGCAGCAAACGAAAGAACAGGGGGCTCGGGTACGAGCAGTACTTC. It yields the protein CASSKRKNRGLGYEQYF.

The chain has TRBV5-1 and TRBJ1-1, with D maybe TRBD1 (5 bases). The V and J ends lost 1 base and 5 bases respectively, with 12 bases between them. Germline CDR1 is SGHRS and CDR2 is YFSETQ. The CDR3 loop spans 14 amino acids. The CDR3: CASSLSGGRTEAFF. The CDR3 DNA reads as TGCGCCAGCAGCTTGTCCGGGGGGAGGACTGAAGCTTTCTTT. The full variable domain, with the rest looked up from reference TRBV5-1 and TRBJ1-1, is KAGVTQTPRYLIKTRGQQVTLSCSPISGHRSVSWYQQTPGQGLQFLFEYFSETQRNKGNFPGRFSGRQFSNSRSEMNVSTLELGDSALYLCASSLSGGRTEAFFGQGTRLTVV.

The chain has TRBV11-2 and TRBJ2-7; 7 bases map to TRBD1. The CDR3 consists of 14 residues. Trimming cost V 0 bases and J 2 bases; bases outside gene matches: 1. Germline V gene data show CDR1 as SGHAT and CDR2 as FQNNGV. This chain's CDR3 is CASSLDGQAYEQYF. The CDR3 DNA reads as TGTGCCAGCAGCTTAGACGGACAGGCCTACGAGCAGTACTTC.

J is TRBJ1-3 and V is TRBV5-1; the D gene is possibly TRBD1 (5 bases). The CDR3 totals 15 residues. V was cut by 0 bases and J by 4 bases, with 11 bases left in between. Germline V gives CDR1 SGHRS, CDR2 YFSETQ. CDR3 sequence reads: CASSLDGASGNTIYF. Here the CDR3 DNA reads TGCGCCAGCAGCTTGGATGGGGCGTCGGGAAACACCATATATTTT.